One sample yielded the 5 T cell receptor beta chains listed below, sequenced in a study of blood T cell repertoires in COVID-19 (TCRdb year 2020). Library creation used the immunoSEQ multiplex PCR assay. What TCRdb holds here is the immuneACCESS table cut down to in-frame rearrangements. Part of the clones is not present; checked against another copy, under half of the missing clones reflect an unresolved V gene, and the others are unexplained. The sample table holds approximately 240,000 clones, of which 75% to 95% were seen once. The ten largest account for approximately 1.9% of the sample. Source material: PBMCs or T cells enriched from blood (not recorded which). These receptors originate from a woman younger than 35 who had recovered from COVID-19.

The chain joins TRBV5-1 to TRBJ1-4; 8 bases line up with TRBD1. Losses at the gene ends were 5 bases for V and 8 bases for J; bases not matched to a gene: 8. The CDR3 consists of 14 residues. Germline CDR1 is SGHRS and CDR2 is YFSETQ. The CDR3 DNA sequence: TGCGCCAGCAGTTTCAGACAGGGGCGCGAAAAACTGTTTTTT. Translating it yields CASSFRQGREKLFF.

The chain employs TRBV7-9 and TRBJ1-2; 10 nucleotides line up with TRBD1. Germline V gives CDR1 SEHNR, CDR2 FQNEAQ (reference sequence). This CDR3 comprises 15 residues. The V and J ends lost 5 bases and 3 bases, in that order; junction bases with no gene match: 6. The CDR3 spells CASSGGQGMDYGYTF. CDR3 in DNA: TGTGCCAGCAGCGGGGGACAGGGGATGGACTATGGCTACACCTTC.

The chain uses TRBV2 and TRBJ1-2; weak D call: TRBD1 (6 bases). The CDR3 contains 12 residues. The V end was cut by 9 bases, the J end by 4 bases, with 12 bases between. CDR1 SNHLY and CDR2 FYNNEI come from the germline V gene. This CDR3 reads CARGALGYGYTF. The CDR3 region has the DNA TGTGCCAGGGGGGCTCTTGGCTATGGCTACACCTTC.

The rearrangement links TRBV11-3 to TRBJ2-7, with D hard to call. V was cut by 2 bases and J by 1 base, with 3 bases left in between. CDR1 is SGHNT and CDR2 is YENEEA in the germline V gene. CDR3 length: 12 residues. This CDR3 reads CASSLSSYEQYF. The CDR3 DNA follows: TGTGCCAGCAGCTTATCGTCCTACGAGCAGTACTTC.

The chain's CDR3 is CASSLPGKSGYEQYF. In DNA form, the CDR3 reads TGTGCCAGCAGTTTACCCGGGAAGTCAGGCTACGAGCAGTACTTC. The chain combines TRBV28 with TRBJ2-7; a weak D match, TRBD2 (5 bases). CDR3 size: 15 residues. Germline values: CDR1 MDHEN, CDR2 SYDVKM. Trimming left V 2 bases short and J 3 bases short, with 14 bases between. Full variable domain (remainder filled in from reference TRBV28 and TRBJ2-7): DVKVTQSSRYLVKRTGEKVFLECVQDMDHENMFWYRQDPGLGLRLIYFSYDVKMKEKGDIPEGYSVSREKKERFSLILESASTNQTSMYLCASSLPGKSGYEQYFGPGTRLTVT.